This T cell receptor (beta chain) originates from a study of blood T cell repertoires in COVID-19. The wider study: Samples representing acute and convalescent COVID-19 were sourced from the United States, Italy and Spain.

Only in-frame clones appear in the TCRdb table, and some are missing; sequencing was by immunoSEQ multiplex PCR. The table has 95,000 to 150,000 clones, roughly 84% seen once; the top ten hold over 3%. Germline V gives CDR1 SGHTA, CDR2 FQGNSA. There are 16 residues in the CDR3. Trimming took off 5 bases at V and 4 bases at J, with 18 bases between the two ends. Cohort placement rested on clinical history that participants reported themselves. Symptom resolution, clearance, or two negative PCRs marked donors in Cohort 3 as recovered. This clone was observed a handful of times. Sample: PBMCs or T cells enriched from blood (not recorded which). The clonotype originates from a woman aged 25-40 years who had recovered from COVID-19. The rearrangement uses TRBV7-2 and TRBJ1-3; maybe TRBD1 (5 bases). The CDR3 bases are TGTGCCAGCAGCAGAGACAGCGCGAAGGGGGGAAACACCATATATTTT. Protein: CASSRDSAKGGNTIYF.